This T cell receptor beta chain was identified in a study of shared clonotypes between healthy human individuals. Study outcomes and limitations: As a rule, naive subsets had a larger estimated richness than memory subsets. Having only a few donors restricted how much genetic and exposure-history diversity was captured.

Deep was the level used in running the assay. Sequencing used immunoSEQ multiplex PCR; TCRdb keeps in-frame clones, though not all of them. This table holds roughly 2.1 million clones, about 93% found once. Germline V lookup: CDR1 MNHNS, CDR2 SASEGT. The CDR3 runs 13 residues. V dropped 8 bases and J dropped 4; count of bases not matched to a gene: 5. Naive CD8 populations comprised CD45RO-negative cells positively selected for CCR7, excluding terminally differentiated effector memory CD45RA+ cells. Every donor was a Caucasian adult from Nashville, Tennessee. A word on this clone: Its specificity is unknown.

The sample taken for sequencing was naive CD8+ T cells from PBMCs. The gene calls are TRBV6-1 and TRBJ1-1; 9 bases match TRBD1. This sequence was found in a man between 18 and 35 years old in good health. Some clones in this sample may be carry-over from other donors' samples. In DNA form, the CDR3 reads TGTGCCAGCCCAAAACAGGGGGCCACTGAAGCTTTCTTT. Its translation is CASPKQGATEAFF.